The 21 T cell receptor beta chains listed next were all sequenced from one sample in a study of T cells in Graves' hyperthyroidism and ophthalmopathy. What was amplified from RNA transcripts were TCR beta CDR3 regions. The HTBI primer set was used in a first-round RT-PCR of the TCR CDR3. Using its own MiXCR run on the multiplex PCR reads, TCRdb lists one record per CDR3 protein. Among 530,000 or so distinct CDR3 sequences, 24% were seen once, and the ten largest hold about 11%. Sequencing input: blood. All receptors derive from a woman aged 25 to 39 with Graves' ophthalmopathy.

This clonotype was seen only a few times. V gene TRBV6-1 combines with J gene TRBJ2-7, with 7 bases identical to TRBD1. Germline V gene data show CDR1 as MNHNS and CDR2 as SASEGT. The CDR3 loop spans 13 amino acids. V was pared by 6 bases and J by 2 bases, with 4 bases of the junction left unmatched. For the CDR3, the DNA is TGTGCCAGCAGGACAGGGATGGCCTACGAGCAGTACTTC. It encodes CASRTGMAYEQYF.

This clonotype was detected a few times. CDR3 DNA sequence: TGTGCCAGCAGTTACAGGTTTGCCTACGAGCAGTACTTC. Translation gives CASSYRFAYEQYF. The chain carries TRBV12-3 or TRBV12-4 and TRBJ2-7; D might be TRBD1 (5 bases). This CDR3 contains 13 residues. Trimming pared 4 bases from V and 2 bases from J, leaving 9 bases between.

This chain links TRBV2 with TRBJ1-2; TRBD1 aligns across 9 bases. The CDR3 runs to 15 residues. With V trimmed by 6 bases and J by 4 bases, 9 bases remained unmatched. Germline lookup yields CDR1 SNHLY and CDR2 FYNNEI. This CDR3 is CASRATGGAGYGYTF. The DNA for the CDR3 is TGTGCCAGCAGGGCTACAGGGGGCGCTGGCTATGGCTACACCTTC. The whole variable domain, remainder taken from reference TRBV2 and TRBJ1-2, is EPEVTQTPSHQVTQMGQEVILRCVPISNHLYFYWYRQILGQKVEFLVSFYNNEISEKSEIFDDQFSVERPDGSNFTLKIRSTKLEDSAMYFCASRATGGAGYGYTFGSGTRLTVV.

This chain's CDR3 is CASSLFRGDIQYF. The CDR3 region has the DNA TGTGCCAGCAGTTTATTCCGGGGGGACATTCAGTACTTC. The chain links TRBV12-3 or TRBV12-4 to TRBJ2-4, with 7 nucleotides matching TRBD2. V gave up 2 bases and J gave up 8 bases; unmatched junction bases: 3. The CDR3 covers 13 residues.

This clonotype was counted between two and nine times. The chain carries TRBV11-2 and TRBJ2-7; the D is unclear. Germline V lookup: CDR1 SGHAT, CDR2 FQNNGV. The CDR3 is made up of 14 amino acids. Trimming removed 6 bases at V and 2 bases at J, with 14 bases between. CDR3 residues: CASSPIASTYEQYF. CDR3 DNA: TGTGCCAGCAGTCCGATCGCCAGTACCTACGAGCAGTACTTC.

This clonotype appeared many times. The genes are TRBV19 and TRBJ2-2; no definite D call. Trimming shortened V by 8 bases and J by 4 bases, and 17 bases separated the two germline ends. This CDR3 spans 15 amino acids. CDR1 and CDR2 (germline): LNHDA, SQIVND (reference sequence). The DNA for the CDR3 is TGTGCCAGTTCAACTTGGCCCCTAGTCACCGGGGAGCTGTTTTTT. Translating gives CASSTWPLVTGELFF. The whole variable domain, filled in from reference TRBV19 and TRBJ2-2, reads DGGITQSPKYLFRKEGQNVTLSCEQNLNHDAMYWYRQDPGQGLRLIYYSQIVNDFQKGDIAEGYSVSREKKESFPLTVTSAQKNPTAFYLCASSTWPLVTGELFFGEGSRLTVL.

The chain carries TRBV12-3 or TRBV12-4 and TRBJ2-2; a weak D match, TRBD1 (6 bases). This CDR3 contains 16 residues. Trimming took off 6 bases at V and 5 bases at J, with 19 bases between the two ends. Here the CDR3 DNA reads TGTGCCAGCAGGCAGTCATCAGCAGGGGTTACCGGGGAGCTGTTTTTT. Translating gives CASRQSSAGVTGELFF.

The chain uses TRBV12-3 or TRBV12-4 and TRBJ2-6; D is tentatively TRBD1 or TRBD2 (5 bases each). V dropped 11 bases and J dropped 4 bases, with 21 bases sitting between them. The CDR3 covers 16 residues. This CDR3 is CAHLGAPRSGANVLTF. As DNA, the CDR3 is TGTGCCCACCTCGGGGCCCCCCGGTCAGGGGCCAACGTCCTGACTTTC.

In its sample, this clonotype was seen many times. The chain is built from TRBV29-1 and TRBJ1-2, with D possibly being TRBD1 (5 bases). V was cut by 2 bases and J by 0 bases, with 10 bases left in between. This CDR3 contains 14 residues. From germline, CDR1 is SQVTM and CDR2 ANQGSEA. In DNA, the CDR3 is TGCAGCGTTGAAACAGGAACAGCTAACTATGGCTACACCTTC. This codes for CSVETGTANYGYTF. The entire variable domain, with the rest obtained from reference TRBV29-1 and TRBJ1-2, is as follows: SAVISQKPSRDICQRGTSLTIQCQVDSQVTMMFWYRQQPGQSLTLIATANQGSEATYESGFVIDKFPISRPNLTFSTLTVSNMSPEDSSIYLCSVETGTANYGYTFGSGTRLTVV.

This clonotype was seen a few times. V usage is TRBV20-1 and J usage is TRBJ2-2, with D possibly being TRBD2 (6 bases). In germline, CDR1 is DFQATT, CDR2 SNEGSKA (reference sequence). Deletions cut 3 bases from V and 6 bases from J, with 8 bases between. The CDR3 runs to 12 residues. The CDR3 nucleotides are TGCAGTGCTAGGGAGGGTGCCGGGGAGCTGTTTTTT. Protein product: CSAREGAGELFF.

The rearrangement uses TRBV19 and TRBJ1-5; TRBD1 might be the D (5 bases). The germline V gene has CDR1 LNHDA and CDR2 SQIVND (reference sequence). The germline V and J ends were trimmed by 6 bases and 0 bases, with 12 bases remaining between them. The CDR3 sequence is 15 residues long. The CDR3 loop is CASRPWGDSNQPQHF. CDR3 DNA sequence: TGTGCCAGTAGGCCGTGGGGGGATAGCAATCAGCCCCAGCATTTT.

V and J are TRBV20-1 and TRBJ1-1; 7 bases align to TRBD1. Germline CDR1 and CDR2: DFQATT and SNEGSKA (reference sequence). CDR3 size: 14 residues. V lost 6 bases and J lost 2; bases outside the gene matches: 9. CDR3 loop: CSARGGRGNTEAFF. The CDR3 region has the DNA TGCAGTGCCAGGGGGGGCAGGGGAAACACTGAAGCTTTCTTT.

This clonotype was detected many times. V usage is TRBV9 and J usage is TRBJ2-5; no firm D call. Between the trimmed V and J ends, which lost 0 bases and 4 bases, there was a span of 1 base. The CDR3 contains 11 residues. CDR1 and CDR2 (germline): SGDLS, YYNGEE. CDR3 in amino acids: CASSVAETQYF. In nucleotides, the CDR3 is TGTGCCAGCAGCGTAGCAGAGACCCAGTACTTC.

CDR3 coding DNA: TGTGCCAGCAGTTCCCTCGTTCGGGAGGTGTCCTACGAGCAGTACTTC. Translating gives CASSSLVREVSYEQYF. V gene TRBV6-2 or TRBV6-3 combines with J gene TRBJ2-7; 7 bases are shared with TRBD2. The CDR3 consists of 16 residues. The germline gives CDR1 MNHEY, CDR2 SVGEGT. The junction had 10 bases not matched to a gene; V was cut back by 4 bases and J by 1 base.

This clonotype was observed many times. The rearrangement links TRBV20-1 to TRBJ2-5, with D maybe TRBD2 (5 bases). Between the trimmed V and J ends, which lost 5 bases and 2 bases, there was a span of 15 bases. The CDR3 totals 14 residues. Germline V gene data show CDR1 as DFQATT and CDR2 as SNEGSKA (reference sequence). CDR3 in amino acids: CSAWTPGTQETQYF. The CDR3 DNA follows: TGCAGTGCTTGGACCCCGGGAACACAAGAGACCCAGTACTTC.

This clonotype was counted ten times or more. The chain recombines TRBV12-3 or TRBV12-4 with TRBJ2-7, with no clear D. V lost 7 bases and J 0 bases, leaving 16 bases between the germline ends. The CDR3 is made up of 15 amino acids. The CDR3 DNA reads TGTGCCAGCACCCCCCTCGGTAGGGACTCCTACGAGCAGTACTTC. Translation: CASTPLGRDSYEQYF.

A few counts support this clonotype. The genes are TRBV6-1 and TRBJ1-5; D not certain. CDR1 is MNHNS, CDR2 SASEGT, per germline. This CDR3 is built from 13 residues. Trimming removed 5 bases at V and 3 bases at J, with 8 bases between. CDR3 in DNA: TGTGCCAGCAGTAAGGATTACAATCAGCCCCAGCATTTT. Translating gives CASSKDYNQPQHF.

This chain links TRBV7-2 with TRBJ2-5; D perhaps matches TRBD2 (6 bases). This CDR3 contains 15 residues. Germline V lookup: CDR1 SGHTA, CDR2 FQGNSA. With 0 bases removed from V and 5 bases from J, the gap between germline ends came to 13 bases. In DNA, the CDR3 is TGTGCCAGCAGCTTAGCGAGTACTAGCAGGGAGACCCAGTACTTC. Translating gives CASSLASTSRETQYF. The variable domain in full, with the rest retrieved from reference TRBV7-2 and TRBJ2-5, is GAGVSQSPSNKVTEKGKDVELRCDPISGHTALYWYRQSLGQGLEFLIYFQGNSAPDKSGLPSDRFSAERTGGSVSTLTIQRTQQEDSAVYLCASSLASTSRETQYFGPGTRLLVL.

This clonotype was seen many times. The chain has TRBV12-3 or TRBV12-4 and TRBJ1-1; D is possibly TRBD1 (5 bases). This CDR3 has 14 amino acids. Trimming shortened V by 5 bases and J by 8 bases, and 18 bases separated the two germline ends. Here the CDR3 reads CASSAGFLGLEAFF. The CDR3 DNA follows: TGTGCCAGCAGTGCAGGGTTTCTCGGGCTGGAAGCTTTCTTT.

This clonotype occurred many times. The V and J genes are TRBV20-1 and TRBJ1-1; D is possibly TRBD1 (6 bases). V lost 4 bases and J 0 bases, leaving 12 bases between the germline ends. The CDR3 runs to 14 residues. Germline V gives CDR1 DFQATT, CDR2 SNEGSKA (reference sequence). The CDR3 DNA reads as TGCAGTGCTAAATGGGGACAATTGAACACTGAAGCTTTCTTT. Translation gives CSAKWGQLNTEAFF.

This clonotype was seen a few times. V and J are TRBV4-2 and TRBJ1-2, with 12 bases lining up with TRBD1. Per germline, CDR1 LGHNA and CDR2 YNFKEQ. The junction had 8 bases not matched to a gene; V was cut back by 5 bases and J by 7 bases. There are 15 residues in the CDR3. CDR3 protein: CASSITGTGGSGYTF. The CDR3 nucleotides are TGTGCCAGCAGCATCACCGGGACAGGGGGCTCTGGCTACACCTTC.